The clone carrying this TCR beta chain was recorded once. The method was immunoSEQ multiplex PCR; TCRdb's version includes in-frame clones alone and lacks a portion of them. The repertoire includes roughly 320,000 clones, around nine tenths of them detected once, and 1.8% sits in the top ten. V was cut by 0 bases and J by 4 bases, with 11 bases left in between. This CDR3 spans 14 amino acids. Germline loops: CDR1 SGHNT, CDR2 YYREEE (reference sequence). This entry belongs to a study of blood T cell repertoires in COVID-19. Background on the study: PBMCs, B-cell-depleted T cells, or T cells were the source of the cDNA or gDNA that made up the material.

The sequencing sample was made of peripheral blood. The V call is TRBV5-4, the J call TRBJ2-7, with D tentatively TRBD2 (5 bases). This sequence was found in a woman aged 25-40 years with COVID-19, enrolled during active disease. CDR3 amino acids: CASSLEGAGYEQYV. Here the CDR3 DNA reads TGTGCCAGCAGCTTGGAGGGTGCGGGTTACGAGCAGTACGTC.